Sequencing of this T cell receptor beta chain was carried out in a study of cytotoxic CD8 clonotypes in ibrutinib-treated CLL. About the research overall: The authors obtained response samples at a median of about 11 months of treatment, range 6 to 36.

Germline V gives CDR1 GTSNPN, CDR2 SVGIG (reference sequence). Germline trimming cut 8 bases from V and 5 bases from J; bases unmatched to any gene: 14. This CDR3 is built from 17 residues. Generated by immunoSEQ multiplex PCR, the TCRdb table keeps only in-frame clones and is missing some. The sample includes about 140,000 clones, approximately 80% of them seen just once. The chain is built from TRBV30 and TRBJ2-5; 16 bases match TRBD2. Sequencing was performed on PBMCs, taken after 36 months of ibrutinib treatment. The sequence was obtained from a human donor with chronic lymphocytic leukemia. The CDR3 loop reads CARTSGTSGGAVETQYF. The DNA of the CDR3 is TGTGCCAGAACCTCCGGGACTAGCGGGGGGGCCGTTGAGACCCAGTACTTC.